Sequencing of this T cell receptor (beta chain) was carried out in a study of human T cells and chemical hapten exposure. Individual cDNA molecules in this library carried unique molecular identifiers. Authors' processing steps: Sampled TCR counts reached a median of approximately 94,000 per sample, with values ranging from about 23,224 to 690,600. One entry per CDR3 protein results from TCRdb running MiXCR on the RACE reads. In this record, the V and J calls reflect TCRdb's handling and not the investigators' own analysis. Here the sample spans about 93,000 distinct CDR3 sequences, approximately 9.7% being singletons. Stated time point: healthy volunteer bleed at 2 weeks. Whole blood, unfractionated, served as the material for total RNA extraction. This receptor was identified in a female donor in good health. Some clones in this sample may be carry-over from other donors' samples. The material sequenced was whole blood.

The CDR3 DNA sequence: TGCAGTGCTAGAGGGGGAGTGGCGGGCTCGAACACTGAAGCTTTCTTT. The encoded protein is CSARGGVAGSNTEAFF. The chain is built from TRBV20-1 and TRBJ1-1; no firm D call. The CDR3 has 16 amino acids. In germline, CDR1 is DFQATT, CDR2 SNEGSKA (reference sequence). Trimming removed 1 base at V and 1 base at J, with 16 bases between.